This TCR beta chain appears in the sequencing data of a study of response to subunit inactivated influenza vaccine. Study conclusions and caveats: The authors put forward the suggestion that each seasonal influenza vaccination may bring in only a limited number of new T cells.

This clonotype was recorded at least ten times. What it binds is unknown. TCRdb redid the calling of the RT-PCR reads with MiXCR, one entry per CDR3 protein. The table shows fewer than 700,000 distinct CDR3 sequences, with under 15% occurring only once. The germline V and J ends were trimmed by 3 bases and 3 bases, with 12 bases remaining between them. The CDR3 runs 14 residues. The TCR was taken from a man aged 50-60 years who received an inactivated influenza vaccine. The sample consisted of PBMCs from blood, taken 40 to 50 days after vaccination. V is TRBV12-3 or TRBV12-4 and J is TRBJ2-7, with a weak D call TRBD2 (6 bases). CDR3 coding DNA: TGTGCCAGCAGTTTCGAGCAGGGACTCTACGAGCAGTACTTC. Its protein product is CASSFEQGLYEQYF.